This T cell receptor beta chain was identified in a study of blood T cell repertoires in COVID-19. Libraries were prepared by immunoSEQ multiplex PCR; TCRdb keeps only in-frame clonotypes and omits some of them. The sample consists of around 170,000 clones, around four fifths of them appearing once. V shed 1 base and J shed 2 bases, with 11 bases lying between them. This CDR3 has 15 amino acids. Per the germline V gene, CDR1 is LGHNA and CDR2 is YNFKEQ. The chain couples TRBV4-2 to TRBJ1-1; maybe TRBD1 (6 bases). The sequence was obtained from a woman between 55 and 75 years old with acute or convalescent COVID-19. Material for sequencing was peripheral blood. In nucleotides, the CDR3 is TGTGCCAGCAGCCAAGCCGGGGGGCAAAACACTGAAGCTTTCTTT. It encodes CASSQAGGQNTEAFF.